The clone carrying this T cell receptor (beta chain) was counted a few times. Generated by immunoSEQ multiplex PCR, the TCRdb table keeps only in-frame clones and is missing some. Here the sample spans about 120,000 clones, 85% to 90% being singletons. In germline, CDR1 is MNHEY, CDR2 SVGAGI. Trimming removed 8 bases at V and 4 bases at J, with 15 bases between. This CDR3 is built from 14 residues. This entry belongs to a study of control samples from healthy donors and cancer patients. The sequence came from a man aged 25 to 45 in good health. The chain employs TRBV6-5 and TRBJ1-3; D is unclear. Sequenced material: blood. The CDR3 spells CASHESGSGNTIYF. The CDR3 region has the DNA TGTGCCAGCCATGAGTCGGGCTCCGGAAACACCATATATTTT.